This passage covers 11 T cell receptor beta chains from one sample sequenced in a study of control samples from healthy donors and cancer patients. The repertoire was sequenced with immunoSEQ multiplex PCR; TCRdb's copy has only in-frame clones and lacks some. Of about 110,000 clones listed, approximately 84% are singletons. The specimen sequenced was blood. These receptors all come from a man younger than 35 in good health.

CDR3: CSVEDFIHAGETLAKNIQYF. CDR3 bases: TGCAGCGTTGAAGATTTCATACACGCGGGTGAAACTTTAGCCAAAAACATTCAGTACTTC. The chain uses TRBV29-1 and TRBJ2-4, with a tentative D call TRBD2 (5 bases). Trimming took 0 bases from V and 0 from J, leaving 24 bases between them. The CDR3 contains 20 residues. Germline V lookup: CDR1 SQVTM, CDR2 ANQGSEA.

J is TRBJ2-3 and V is TRBV5-8, with D possibly TRBD2 on 5 matching bases. V lost 4 bases and J 2 bases, leaving 14 bases between the germline ends. The CDR3 length is 15 residues. Germline CDR1 and CDR2: SGHTS and YDEGEE. This CDR3 is CASSPRRRNTDTQYF. In nucleotides, the CDR3 is TGTGCCAGCAGCCCGCGGAGGAGGAACACAGATACGCAGTATTTT. The whole variable domain, filled in from reference TRBV5-8 and TRBJ2-3, reads EAGVTQSPTHLIKTRGQQATLRCSPISGHTSVYWYQQALGLGLQFLLWYDEGEERNRGNFPPRFSGRQFPNYSSELNVNALELEDSALYLCASSPRRRNTDTQYFGPGTRLTVL.

V gene TRBV5-1 combines with J gene TRBJ2-7; 7 positions match TRBD1. The CDR3 covers 16 residues. V lost 5 bases to trimming and J lost 0 bases; unmatched junction nucleotides: 11. Germline CDR1 is SGHRS and CDR2 is YFSETQ. The CDR3 here is CASSLGPGQSSYEQYV. CDR3 sequence (DNA): TGCGCCAGCAGTTTAGGGCCGGGACAGAGCTCCTACGAGCAGTACGTC.

The chain has TRBV4-1 and TRBJ1-1; D not resolved. Germline loops: CDR1 MGHRA, CDR2 YSYEKL. V was trimmed by 3 bases and J by 1 base, leaving 15 bases between them. The CDR3 runs 16 residues. This chain's CDR3 is CASSHLDFSPNTEAFF. CDR3 sequence (DNA): TGCGCCAGCAGCCACTTAGATTTTAGTCCGAACACTGAAGCTTTCTTT.

The rearrangement links TRBV10-1 to TRBJ2-7, with a weak D call TRBD2 (5 bases). V lost 5 bases and J lost 3, with 20 bases in between. Germline values: CDR1 WNHNN, CDR2 SYGVQD (reference sequence). This CDR3 has 16 residues. DNA for the CDR3: TGCGCCAGCAGTTCGACGACGGACTTAACCATCTACGAGCAGTACTTC. This codes for CASSSTTDLTIYEQYF.

In this sample, this clone turned up a few times. The chain carries TRBV18 and TRBJ1-1; TRBD1 might be the D (5 bases). Per germline, CDR1 KGHSH and CDR2 LQKENI. Between the trimmed V and J ends, which lost 3 bases and 5 bases, there was a span of 7 bases. CDR3 size: 12 residues. CDR3 DNA: TGTGCCAGCTCACCTTGGGGGACTGAAGCTTTCTTT. It yields the protein CASSPWGTEAFF. Filled out from reference TRBV18 and TRBJ1-1, the complete variable domain reads NAGVMQNPRHLVRRRGQEARLRCSPMKGHSHVYWYRQLPEEGLKFMVYLQKENIIDESGMPKERFSAEFPKEGPSILRIQQVVRGDSAAYFCASSPWGTEAFFGQGTRLTVV.

This sequence joins TRBV5-1 and TRBJ1-1; the D gene is possibly TRBD1 (5 bases). The V gene's germline CDR1 is SGHRS and CDR2 YFSETQ. The CDR3 length is 18 residues. V lost 4 bases and J lost 1, with 23 bases in between. The CDR3 reads CASSLIGRARGANTEAFF. DNA of the CDR3: TGCGCCAGCAGCCTCATTGGCAGGGCCCGAGGGGCGAACACTGAAGCTTTCTTT. Using reference TRBV5-1 and TRBJ1-1 for the parts outside the CDR3, the full variable domain is KAGVTQTPRYLIKTRGQQVTLSCSPISGHRSVSWYQQTPGQGLQFLFEYFSETQRNKGNFPGRFSGRQFSNSRSEMNVSTLELGDSALYLCASSLIGRARGANTEAFFGQGTRLTVV.

This chain links TRBV5-6 with TRBJ1-1; weak D call: TRBD1 (5 bases). CDR3 length: 13 residues. Trimming left V 0 bases short and J 7 bases short, with 10 bases between. Germline assignment: CDR1 SGHDT and CDR2 YYEEEE. The CDR3, as DNA: TGTGCCAGCAGCTTGGCTGGGGGGATTGAAGCTTTCTTT. It specifies CASSLAGGIEAFF.

The gene calls are TRBV24-1 and TRBJ2-1; D not certain. The length of the CDR3 is 13 residues. V was pared by 9 bases and J by 2 bases, with 10 bases between. Germline V gene data show CDR1 as KGHDR and CDR2 as SFDVKD. The CDR3 DNA is TGTGCCACCTTAGACGAAACCTACAATGAGCAGTTCTTC. Translation: CATLDETYNEQFF.

The V call is TRBV6-5, the J call TRBJ1-1; TRBD1 agrees at 11 bases. CDR1 and CDR2 from the germline V gene are MNHEY and SVGAGI. The V gene end was trimmed by 10 bases and the J gene end by 1 base; junction bases not matched to a gene: 8. This CDR3 contains 15 residues. The CDR3 nucleotides read TGTGCCACCAGGACAGGGGGCGCGGGGAACACTGAAGCTTTCTTT. This codes for CATRTGGAGNTEAFF.

This chain joins TRBV12-3 or TRBV12-4 and TRBJ2-7, with D possibly matching TRBD1 (5 bases). The length of the CDR3 is 12 residues. V lost 7 bases to trimming and J lost 1 base, with 8 bases between them. CDR3 sequence (DNA): TGTGCCAGCACTCAGGGATCCTACGAGCAGTACTTC. Translated: CASTQGSYEQYF.